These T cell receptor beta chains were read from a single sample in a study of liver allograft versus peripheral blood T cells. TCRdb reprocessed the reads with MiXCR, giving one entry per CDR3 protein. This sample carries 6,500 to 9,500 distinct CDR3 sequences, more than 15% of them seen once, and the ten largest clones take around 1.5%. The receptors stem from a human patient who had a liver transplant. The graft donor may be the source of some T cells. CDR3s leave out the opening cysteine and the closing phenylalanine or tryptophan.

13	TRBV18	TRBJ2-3	ASSPLSSSQDTQY
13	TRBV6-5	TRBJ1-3	ASSYSTDSGNTIY
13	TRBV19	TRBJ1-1	ASRQGRGRHTEAF
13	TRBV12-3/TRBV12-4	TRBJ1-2	ASSPGTAANYGYT
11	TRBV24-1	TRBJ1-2	ATNRGGCYGYT
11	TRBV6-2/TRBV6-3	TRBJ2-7	ASRGSVNYEQY
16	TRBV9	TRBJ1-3	ASSATGGGQSSGNTIY
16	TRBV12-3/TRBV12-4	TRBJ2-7	ASSLGEGIGTGLHEQY
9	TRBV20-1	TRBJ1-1	SAIEPREAF
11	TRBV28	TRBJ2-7	ASRRGLAYEQY
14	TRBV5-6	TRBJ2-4	ASSLGRRIAKNIQY
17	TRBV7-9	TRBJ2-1	ASSLAGTVRGGRVDEQF
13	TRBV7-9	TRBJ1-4	ASSLGGTVGEKLF
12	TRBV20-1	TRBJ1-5	SARDGWGNQPQH
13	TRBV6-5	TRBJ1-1	ASSSNSRANTEAF
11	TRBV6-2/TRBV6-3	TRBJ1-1	ASRRTGSTEAF
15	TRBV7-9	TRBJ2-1	ASSLGAGTSGDNEQF
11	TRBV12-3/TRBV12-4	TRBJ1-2	ASSLARGRGYT
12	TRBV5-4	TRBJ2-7	ASSLEGRIYEQY
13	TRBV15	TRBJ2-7	ATSRDHASAYEQY
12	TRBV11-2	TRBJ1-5	ASSPQGSNQPQH
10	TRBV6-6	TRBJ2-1	ASSPRDNEQF
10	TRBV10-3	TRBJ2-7	ATRTQSYEQY
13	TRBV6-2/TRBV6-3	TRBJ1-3	ASSFDRASGNTIY
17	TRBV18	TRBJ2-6	ASSPDPGTGLSGANVLT
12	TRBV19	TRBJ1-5	ASSIDRGEQPQH
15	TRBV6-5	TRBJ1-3	ASSSETEPYSGNTIY
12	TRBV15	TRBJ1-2	ATSRDRTGYGYT
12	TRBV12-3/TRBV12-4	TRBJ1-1	ASSFREGHTEAF
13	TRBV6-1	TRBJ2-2	ASSADRPNTGELF
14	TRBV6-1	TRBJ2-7	ASSEEGGRLGNEQY
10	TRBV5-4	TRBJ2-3	ASSQETDTQY
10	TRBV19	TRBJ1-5	ASSIGGQPQH
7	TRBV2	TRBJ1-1	ASSREAF
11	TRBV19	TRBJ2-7	ATSQGIPYERY
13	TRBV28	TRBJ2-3	ASSGSGTSTDTQY
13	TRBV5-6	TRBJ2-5	ASSWKAGFEETQY
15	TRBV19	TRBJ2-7	ASSIELSRGSSYEQY
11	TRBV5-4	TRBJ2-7	ASSFGQPYEQY
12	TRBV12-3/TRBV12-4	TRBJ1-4	ASSQLWGERKLF
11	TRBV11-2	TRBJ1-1	ASLPGTSVGAF
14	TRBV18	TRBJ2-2	ASSPLLAENTGELF
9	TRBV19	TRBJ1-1	ASSIRSEAF
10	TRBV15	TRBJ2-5	ATSRDRETQY